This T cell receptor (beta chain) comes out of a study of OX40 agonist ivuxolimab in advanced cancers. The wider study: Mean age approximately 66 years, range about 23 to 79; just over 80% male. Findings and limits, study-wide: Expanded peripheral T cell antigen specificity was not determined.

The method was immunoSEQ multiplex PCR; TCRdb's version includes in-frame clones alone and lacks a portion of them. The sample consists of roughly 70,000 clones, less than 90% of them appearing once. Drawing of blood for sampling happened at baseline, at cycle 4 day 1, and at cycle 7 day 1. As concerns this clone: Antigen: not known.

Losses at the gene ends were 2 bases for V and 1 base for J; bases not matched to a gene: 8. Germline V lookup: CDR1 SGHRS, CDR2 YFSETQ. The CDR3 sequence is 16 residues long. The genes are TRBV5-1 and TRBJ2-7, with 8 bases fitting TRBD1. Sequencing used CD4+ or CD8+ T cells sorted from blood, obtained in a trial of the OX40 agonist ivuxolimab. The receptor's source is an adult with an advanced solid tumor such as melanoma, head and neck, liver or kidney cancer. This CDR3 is CASSFPPDRASYEQYF. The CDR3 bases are TGCGCCAGCAGCTTCCCTCCGGACAGGGCTTCCTACGAGCAGTACTTC.